One T cell receptor beta chain is described in this entry. The data derive from a study of T-cell reconstitution after alpha-beta-depleted transplantation in children. Library preparation (for TCRbeta) was performed with unique molecular identifiers. MiXCR was run by TCRdb on the PCR reads, yielding one entry per CDR3 protein. The table lists about 540,000 distinct CDR3 sequences, around 19% of them singletons. This CDR3 is built from 16 residues. Between the trimmed V and J ends, which lost 2 bases and 6 bases, there was a span of 16 bases. The germline gives CDR1 SGHDN, CDR2 FVKESK. The source is a human donor who donated a stem cell graft to a child with acute lymphoblastic leukemia. The source was PBMCs from the stem cell graft donor, collected from the stem cell graft. The chain is built from TRBV14 and TRBJ2-2; D is possibly TRBD2 (6 bases). This CDR3 is CASSQWRGEQAGELFF. The CDR3 DNA sequence: TGTGCCAGCAGCCAATGGCGGGGTGAACAGGCCGGGGAGCTGTTTTTT.